Following are 27 T cell receptor beta chains from one sample sequenced in a study of CD8 T cells in ankylosing spondylitis. TCRdb processed the 5' RACE reads anew with MiXCR; each CDR3 protein has one entry. The data show under 250,000 distinct CDR3 sequences, with roughly a third seen just once and around 4.5% held by the top ten. Sequenced input: blood, either unsorted or a sorted T cell fraction (not recorded which). The receptors were gathered from a male donor with ankylosing spondylitis or in good health (not recorded which).

The chain has TRBV12-3 or TRBV12-4 and TRBJ2-7; unclear D gene. The germline V and J ends were trimmed by 3 bases and 3 bases, with 15 bases remaining between them. The CDR3 extends over 15 amino acids. The CDR3 region is CASSFSSTPSYEQYF. For the CDR3, the DNA is TGTGCCAGCAGTTTTTCGTCGACCCCGAGCTACGAGCAGTACTTC.

This clonotype appeared a few times. The chain combines TRBV29-1 with TRBJ2-1, with D perhaps TRBD1 or TRBD2 (6 bases each). The CDR3 spans 14 residues. Between the trimmed V and J ends, which lost 4 bases and 6 bases, there was a span of 16 bases. Looked up from germline, CDR1 is SQVTM and CDR2 is ANQGSEA. CDR3 in DNA: TGCAGCGTTGTGGGGGGCGGGGTCTCCAATGAGCAGTTCTTC. Encoded protein: CSVVGGGVSNEQFF.

This rearrangement joins TRBV29-1 to TRBJ2-3; D is undetermined. The CDR3 spans 11 residues. The germline V gene has CDR1 SQVTM and CDR2 ANQGSEA. V lost 4 bases and J lost 3, with 5 bases in between. CDR3 amino acids: CSVVETDTQYF. CDR3 sequence (DNA): TGCAGCGTTGTAGAGACAGATACGCAGTATTTT.

The chain has TRBV28 and TRBJ2-7; perhaps TRBD1 as D (7 bases). The germline CDR1 and CDR2 sequences are MDHEN and SYDVKM. Trimming removed 6 bases from V and 3 bases from J, with 21 bases in between. The CDR3 extends over 16 amino acids. The CDR3 loop is CASSTRQGGPHYEQYF. DNA of the CDR3: TGTGCCAGCAGCACTCGACAGGGAGGACCCCACTACGAGCAGTACTTC.

The CDR3 region has the DNA TGCAGTGCTAGAGACATCAGGGGGAACCAGCCCCAGCATTTT. Translating gives CSARDIRGNQPQHF. This chain joins TRBV20-1 and TRBJ1-5; the match to TRBD1 covers 7 bases. The CDR3 length is 14 residues. Germline V CDR1 and CDR2: DFQATT, SNEGSKA (reference sequence). With V trimmed by 0 bases and J by 7 bases, 6 bases remained unmatched.

This clonotype was counted a few times. The chain has TRBV6-5 and TRBJ2-5; D is unclear. The CDR3 covers 15 residues. Trimming shortened V by 2 bases and J by 1 base, and 11 bases separated the two germline ends. CDR1 MNHEY and CDR2 SVGAGI come from the germline V gene. The chain's CDR3 is CASSYRGPFQETQYF. CDR3 coding DNA: TGTGCCAGCAGTTACCGCGGACCATTCCAAGAGACCCAGTACTTC.

This clonotype showed up just a few times. The chain is built from TRBV9 and TRBJ2-7; tentatively, D is TRBD1 (6 bases). V was cut by 3 bases and J by 3 bases, with 16 bases left in between. The CDR3 covers 15 residues. Germline-derived CDR1 and CDR2 are SGDLS and YYNGEE. CDR3 sequence (DNA): TGTGCCAGCAGCGGACAGGACGGAATACGCTACGAGCAGTACTTC. Translation: CASSGQDGIRYEQYF. Variable domain in full (rest from reference TRBV9 and TRBJ2-7): DSGVTQTPKHLITATGQRVTLRCSPRSGDLSVYWYQQSLDQGLQFLIQYYNGEERAKGNILERFSAQQFPDLHSELNLSSLELGDSALYFCASSGQDGIRYEQYFGPGTRLTVT.

The chain carries TRBV24-1 and TRBJ2-3; D is undetermined. Trimming took 3 bases from V and 2 from J, leaving 8 bases between them. Germline V gene lookup returns CDR1 KGHDR and CDR2 SFDVKD. The CDR3 has 14 residues. Here the CDR3 DNA reads TGTGCCACCAGTGATGCGGACCCCACAGATACGCAGTATTTT. It is translated as CATSDADPTDTQYF.

V usage is TRBV7-8 and J usage is TRBJ2-5; TRBD2 matches at 9 bases. Germline CDR1 SGHVS, CDR2 FQNEAQ. This CDR3 has 16 amino acids. The trim removed 5 bases at V and 5 bases at J, leaving 12 bases unmatched. The CDR3 region is CASSHYLAGVLETQYF. The CDR3 region has the DNA TGTGCCAGCAGCCACTACTTAGCGGGGGTATTGGAGACCCAGTACTTC.

The DNA for the CDR3 is TGCAGTGCCCCTTCCCCGGGCAGGGGAATAGATGAGCAGTTCTTC. Amino acid sequence: CSAPSPGRGIDEQFF. This chain connects TRBV20-1 to TRBJ2-1; a possible D gene is TRBD1 (6 bases). This CDR3 region has 15 residues. Per the germline V gene, CDR1 is DFQATT and CDR2 is SNEGSKA (reference sequence). V was clipped by 6 bases and J by 8 bases, with 23 bases between them.

This clonotype was seen more than once but under ten times. The chain carries TRBV5-1 and TRBJ1-2, with D unresolved. Trimming removed 4 bases from V and 4 bases from J, with 8 bases in between. The CDR3 totals 12 residues. Germline V gene lookup returns CDR1 SGHRS and CDR2 YFSETQ. CDR3 bases: TGCGCCAGCAGCGCCGGGCTCTATGGCTACACCTTC. Translated: CASSAGLYGYTF.

This clonotype was found a few times. The J gene is TRBJ2-7, the V gene TRBV10-3; D gene uncertain. CDR1 ENHRY and CDR2 SYGVKD come from the germline V gene. Trimming removed 4 bases from V and 1 base from J, with 14 bases in between. The CDR3 has 15 amino acids. CDR3: CAISVRGFKSYEQYF. As DNA, the CDR3 is TGTGCCATCAGTGTTCGAGGTTTCAAATCCTACGAGCAGTACTTC.

CDR3 sequence reads: CASRLSGTGGRNEQFF. CDR3 in DNA: TGTGCCAGCAGGCTATCCGGGACAGGGGGTAGAAATGAGCAGTTCTTC. The V call is TRBV12-3 or TRBV12-4, the J call TRBJ2-1, with TRBD1 identical over 11 bases. CDR3 length: 16 residues. After removal of 6 bases from V and 7 bases from J, the junction contained 11 bases not matched to a gene.

The chain employs TRBV20-1 and TRBJ2-2, with 7 nucleotides matching TRBD2. This CDR3 is 14 amino acids long. With 6 bases clipped from V and 0 bases from J, the junction kept 4 bases outside the gene matches. The germline CDR1 and CDR2 sequences are DFQATT and SNEGSKA (reference sequence). CDR3 region: CSASGNANTGELFF. CDR3 nucleotides: TGCAGTGCGAGCGGGAACGCGAACACCGGGGAGCTGTTTTTT.

The chain recombines TRBV10-1 with TRBJ2-5, with TRBD2 identical over 9 bases. V trimming: 10 bases; J trimming: 4 bases; junction bases outside the gene matches: 7. CDR1 is WNHNN and CDR2 is SYGVQD in the germline V gene (reference sequence). The CDR3 is made up of 13 amino acids. CDR3 region: CANATSGRETQYF. Written as DNA, the CDR3 is TGCGCCAATGCGACTAGCGGAAGAGAGACCCAGTACTTC.

This clonotype has just a few counts. This sequence joins TRBV5-5 and TRBJ2-7, with D tentatively TRBD1 (6 bases). The V gene lost 2 bases and the J gene lost 3 bases, with 18 bases spanning the gap. Germline V gives CDR1 SGHKS, CDR2 YYEKEE (reference sequence). CDR3 length: 16 amino acids. The CDR3 reads CASSLYTTTDSYEQYF. CDR3 in DNA: TGTGCCAGCAGCTTATACACCACGACGGACAGCTACGAGCAGTACTTC.

This clonotype was counted a few times. This chain uses TRBV20-1 with TRBJ1-1; D ambiguous. Germline V CDR1 and CDR2: DFQATT, SNEGSKA (reference sequence). This CDR3 region has 13 residues. V lost 0 bases, J lost 5 bases, and 10 bases lay in between. CDR3 coding DNA: TGCAGTGCTAGAGATCGCCAGAAGACTGAAGCTTTCTTT. It yields the protein CSARDRQKTEAFF.

The table lists this clonotype with a few counts. V is TRBV5-6 and J is TRBJ1-5; D is unresolved. CDR1 SGHDT and CDR2 YYEEEE come from the germline V gene. With 2 bases removed from V and 0 bases from J, the gap between germline ends came to 9 bases. The CDR3 has 15 amino acids. CDR3 in amino acids: CASSFYYDSNQPQHF. The CDR3, as DNA: TGTGCCAGCAGCTTCTATTACGATAGCAATCAGCCCCAGCATTTT. The whole variable domain, filled in from reference TRBV5-6 and TRBJ1-5, reads DAGVTQSPTHLIKTRGQQVTLRCSPKSGHDTVSWYQQALGQGPQFIFQYYEEEERQRGNFPDRFSGHQFPNYSSELNVNALLLGDSALYLCASSFYYDSNQPQHFGDGTRLSIL.

This chain connects TRBV11-2 to TRBJ2-7; TRBD1 aligns across 8 bases. J lost 6 bases, V lost 4 bases, and 5 bases had no gene match. The length of the CDR3 is 13 residues. CDR1 is SGHAT, CDR2 FQNNGV, per germline. This CDR3 reads CASSSDRGREQYF. CDR3 bases: TGTGCCAGCAGCTCAGACAGGGGTCGCGAGCAGTACTTC.

This clonotype came up many times. This chain joins TRBV12-3 or TRBV12-4 and TRBJ1-2; no reliable D call. Between the trimmed V and J ends, which lost 5 bases and 3 bases, there was a span of 10 bases. The CDR3 consists of 13 residues. CDR3: CASSLIRDYGYTF. In nucleotides, the CDR3 is TGTGCCAGCAGTCTGATACGGGACTATGGCTACACCTTC.

The V and J genes are TRBV28 and TRBJ2-2; TRBD1 matches at 11 bases. In germline, CDR1 is MDHEN, CDR2 SYDVKM. This CDR3 comprises 18 residues. V gave up 6 bases and J gave up 4 bases; unmatched junction bases: 13. For the CDR3, the DNA is TGTGCCAGCAGCCGGCCAGGACAGGGGGCCAGGGGCACCGGGGAGCTGTTTTTT. Protein: CASSRPGQGARGTGELFF.

For the CDR3, the DNA is TGCGCCAGCAGTGAGGCGGGGGGCCCCCAAGAGACCCAGTACTTC. Protein sequence: CASSEAGGPQETQYF. This sequence joins TRBV5-1 and TRBJ2-5; 8 nucleotides align to TRBD2. Per the germline V gene, CDR1 is SGHRS and CDR2 is YFSETQ. This CDR3 comprises 15 residues. V lost 5 bases to trimming and J lost 1 base; unmatched junction nucleotides: 7.

The rearrangement uses TRBV9 and TRBJ2-7; 7 nucleotides line up with TRBD1. Germline lookup yields CDR1 SGDLS and CDR2 YYNGEE. This CDR3 has 15 amino acids. J was trimmed by 2 bases and V by 0 bases; bases with no gene match: 5. CDR3 sequence (DNA): TGTGCCAGCAGCGTAGATGACAGGGCTACCTACGAGCAGTACTTC. Translating it yields CASSVDDRATYEQYF.

CDR3 sequence (DNA): TGTGCCAGCAGCTCCACGTCACGACTAGATGAGCAGTTCTTC. It yields the protein CASSSTSRLDEQFF. The chain is built from TRBV5-5 and TRBJ2-1, with D possibly matching TRBD2 (6 bases). The germline V gene has CDR1 SGHKS and CDR2 YYEKEE (reference sequence). V lost 3 bases to trimming and J lost 8 bases, with 15 bases between them. The CDR3 runs 14 residues.

This clonotype was seen only a few times. The V gene is TRBV3-1, the J gene TRBJ2-5; 8 nucleotides agree with TRBD1. The germline gives CDR1 LGHDT, CDR2 YNNKEL (reference sequence). V shed 0 bases and J 1 base; nucleotides not matched to a gene: 7. The CDR3 runs 17 residues. The CDR3 loop reads CASSQEGTGVLQETQYF. The CDR3 DNA reads TGTGCCAGCAGCCAAGAGGGGACAGGAGTCCTCCAAGAGACCCAGTACTTC.

This clonotype was counted at least ten times. The chain is built from TRBV20-1 and TRBJ2-1; D is uncertain. Per germline, CDR1 DFQATT and CDR2 SNEGSKA (reference sequence). CDR3 length: 14 residues. V was cut by 2 bases and J by 2 bases, with 10 bases left in between. The CDR3 is CSARLITTYNEQFF. In DNA, the CDR3 is TGCAGTGCTAGACTAATAACTACCTACAATGAGCAGTTCTTC.

This chain uses TRBV20-1 with TRBJ2-7; a possible D gene is TRBD1 (5 bases). The CDR3 has 14 residues. Germline V CDR1 and CDR2: DFQATT, SNEGSKA (reference sequence). CDR3 nucleotides: TGCGCCTTCCAGGGTCTGGAGAGCTCCTACGAGCAGTACTTC. Its translation is CAFQGLESSYEQYF.